This entry lists 7 T cell receptor beta chains sequenced from one sample in a study of blood T cell repertoires in COVID-19. Clones were sequenced by immunoSEQ multiplex PCR, and TCRdb holds only the in-frame ones, with some missing. This table holds under 150,000 clones, 65% to 80% found once. The sequenced sample was peripheral blood. These receptors were taken from a man aged 60 to 75 with acute or convalescent COVID-19.

The chain recombines TRBV6-5 with TRBJ2-7, with 9 bases identical to TRBD1. J was trimmed by 5 bases and V by 5 bases; bases with no gene match: 7. This CDR3 contains 14 residues. The germline V gene has CDR1 MNHEY and CDR2 SVGAGI. The CDR3 here is CASSPPGQGHEQYF. The DNA for the CDR3 is TGTGCCAGCAGTCCACCGGGACAGGGCCACGAGCAGTACTTC.

This chain uses TRBV7-9 with TRBJ2-2; TRBD2 matches at 8 bases. Germline trimming cut 5 bases from V and 4 bases from J; bases unmatched to any gene: 6. The CDR3 is 15 amino acids. CDR1 is SEHNR, CDR2 FQNEAQ, per germline (reference sequence). CDR3 loop: CASSRSGSGTGELFF. The DNA for the CDR3 is TGTGCCAGCAGCAGAAGCGGGAGCGGCACCGGGGAGCTGTTTTTT.

The gene calls are TRBV12-3 or TRBV12-4 and TRBJ1-1; D is ambiguous. The V gene lost 6 bases and the J gene lost 1 base, with 6 bases spanning the gap. The CDR3 length is 12 residues. Written as DNA, the CDR3 is TGTGCCAGCAGGTATAGGAACACTGAAGCTTTCTTT. Translated, it gives CASRYRNTEAFF.

The chain uses TRBV6-5 and TRBJ2-5, with 7 bases fitting TRBD1. The germline CDR1 and CDR2 sequences are MNHEY and SVGAGI. V shed 4 bases and J 4 bases; nucleotides not matched to a gene: 3. The CDR3 is 13 amino acids. The DNA for the CDR3 is TGTGCCAGCAGTTTTACAGGGGTAGAGACCCAGTACTTC. Protein: CASSFTGVETQYF.

The chain is built from TRBV7-2 and TRBJ2-7, with D perhaps TRBD2 (6 bases). The V end was cut by 1 base, the J end by 5 bases, with 15 bases between. The germline V gene encodes CDR1 SGHTA and CDR2 FQGNSA. The CDR3 has 15 amino acids. For the CDR3, the DNA is TGTGCCAGCAGCTTAGGCGGAGGGCGGGACCACGAGCAGTACTTC. Its translation: CASSLGGGRDHEQYF.

In its sample, this clone was seen many times. The chain joins TRBV29-1 to TRBJ2-7; tentatively, D is TRBD1 (6 bases). The CDR3 contains 14 residues. Trimming shortened V by 4 bases and J by 0 bases, and 13 bases separated the two germline ends. CDR1 is SQVTM, CDR2 ANQGSEA, per germline. This CDR3 reads CSVGGQGNSYEQYF. In DNA form, the CDR3 reads TGCAGCGTTGGAGGGCAGGGGAACTCCTACGAGCAGTACTTC.

This clone has a handful of counts. The chain uses TRBV6-5 and TRBJ2-3; TRBD2 might be the D (6 bases). Trimming took off 7 bases at V and 2 bases at J, with 10 bases between the two ends. CDR3 length: 13 amino acids. In germline, CDR1 is MNHEY, CDR2 SVGAGI. CDR3 region: CASTRTNTDTQYF. Here the CDR3 DNA reads TGTGCCAGCACCCGGACTAACACAGATACGCAGTATTTT.